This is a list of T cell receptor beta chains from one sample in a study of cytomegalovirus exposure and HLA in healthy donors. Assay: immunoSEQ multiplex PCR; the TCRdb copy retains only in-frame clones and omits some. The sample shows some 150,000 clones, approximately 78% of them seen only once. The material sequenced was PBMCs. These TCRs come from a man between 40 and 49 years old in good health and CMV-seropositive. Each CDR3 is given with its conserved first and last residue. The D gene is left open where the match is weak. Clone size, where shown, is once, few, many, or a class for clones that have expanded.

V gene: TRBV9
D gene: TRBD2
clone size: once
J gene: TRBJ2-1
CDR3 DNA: TGTGCCAGCAGCGTAGGGGTTAGCGGGATATCCTACAATGAGCAGTTCTTC
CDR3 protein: CASSVGVSGISYNEQFF

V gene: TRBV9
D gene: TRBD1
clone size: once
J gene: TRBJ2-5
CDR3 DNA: TGTGCCAGCAGCGAGGGAGGGACAGGGGATAAGGAGACCCAGTACTTC
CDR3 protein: CASSEGGTGDKETQYF

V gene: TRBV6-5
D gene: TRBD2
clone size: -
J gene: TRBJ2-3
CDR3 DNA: TGTGCCAGCAGTTACACCGGGACTAGCGGGACAGATACGCAGTATTTT
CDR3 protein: CASSYTGTSGTDTQYF

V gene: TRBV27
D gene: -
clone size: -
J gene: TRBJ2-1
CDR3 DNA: TGTGCCAGCAGTAACAGGTATGAGCAGTTCTTC
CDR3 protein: CASSNRYEQFF

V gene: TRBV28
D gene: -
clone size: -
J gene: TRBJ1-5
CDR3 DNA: TGTGCCAGCAGGGGCCTCAACAATCAGCCCCAGCATTTT
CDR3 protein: CASRGLNNQPQHF

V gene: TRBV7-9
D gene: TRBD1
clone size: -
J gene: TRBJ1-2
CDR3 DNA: TGTTCCAGCAGCGGGACAGGGGTCGGCTACACCTTC
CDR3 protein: CSSSGTGVGYTF

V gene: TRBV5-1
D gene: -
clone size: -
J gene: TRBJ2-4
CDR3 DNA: TGCGCCAGCAGTTCCCTTACCAGGGAAAACATTCAGTACTTC
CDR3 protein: CASSSLTRENIQYF

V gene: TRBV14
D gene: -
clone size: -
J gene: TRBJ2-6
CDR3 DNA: TGTGCCAGCAGCTCCCCCTCGACACGTTTCGACTCTGGGGCCAACGTCCTGACTTTC
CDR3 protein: CASSSPSTRFDSGANVLTF

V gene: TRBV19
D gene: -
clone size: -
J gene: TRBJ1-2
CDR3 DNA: TGTGCCAGTAGAAAACCTTCGGGTGCTAATGATGGCTACACCTTC
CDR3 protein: CASRKPSGANDGYTF

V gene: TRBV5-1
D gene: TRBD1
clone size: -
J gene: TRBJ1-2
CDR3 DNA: TGCGCCAGCAGCTTGACCGACAGGGGGAGCAGCTATGGCTACACCTTC
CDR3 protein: CASSLTDRGSSYGYTF

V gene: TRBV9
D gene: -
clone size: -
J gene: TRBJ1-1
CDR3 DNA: TGTGCCAGCAGCGTAGGTGGGGGGATAGGTGAAGCTTTCTTT
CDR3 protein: CASSVGGGIGEAFF